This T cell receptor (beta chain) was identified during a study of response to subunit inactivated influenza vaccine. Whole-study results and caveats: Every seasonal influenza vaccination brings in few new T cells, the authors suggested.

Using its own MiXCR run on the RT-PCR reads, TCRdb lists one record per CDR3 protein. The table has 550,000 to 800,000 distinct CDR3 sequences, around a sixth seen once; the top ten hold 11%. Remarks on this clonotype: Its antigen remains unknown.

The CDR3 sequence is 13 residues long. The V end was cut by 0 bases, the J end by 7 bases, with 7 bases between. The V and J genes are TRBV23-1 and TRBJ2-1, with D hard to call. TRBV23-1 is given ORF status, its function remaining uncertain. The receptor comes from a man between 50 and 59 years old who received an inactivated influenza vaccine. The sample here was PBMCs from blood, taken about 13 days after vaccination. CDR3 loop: CASSQSRSNEQFF. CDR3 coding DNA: TGCGCCAGCAGTCAATCTCGGTCAAATGAGCAGTTCTTC.